The clone carrying this TCR beta chain was recorded a few times. Its specificity is not known. Through template switching, a universal primer site was introduced, and the cDNA contained unique molecular identifiers. TCRdb re-derived calls from the 5' RACE reads in MiXCR, one entry per CDR3 protein. Altogether approximately 240,000 distinct CDR3 sequences are present, roughly an eighth being singletons, with the ten largest covering 8.8%. The sample is drawn from a study of identical twins. Findings of the study overall: There were fewer insertions in abundant cord blood beta clonotypes, but memory repertoires showed no such pattern. Among monozygotic twins, out-of-frame TCR alpha sharing exceeded what models predicted. Because invariant MAIT and iNKT cells could be present, zero-insertion analyses could be partly confounded.

The sequence came from a woman under 30 in good health. The sample taken for sequencing was memory (CD45RO+) T cells sorted from blood.

This CDR3 reads CASGGGKAKNIQYF. The DNA for the CDR3 is TGTGCCAGCGGGGGGGGGAAGGCCAAAAACATTCAGTACTTC. The rearrangement joins TRBV5-6 to TRBJ2-4; 7 bases fit TRBD2. Trimming cost V 7 bases and J 1 base; bases outside gene matches: 5. The CDR3 is made up of 14 amino acids. From germline, CDR1 is SGHDT and CDR2 YYEEEE. Supplemented by reference TRBV5-6 and TRBJ2-4, the full variable domain reads DAGVTQSPTHLIKTRGQQVTLRCSPKSGHDTVSWYQQALGQGPQFIFQYYEEEERQRGNFPDRFSGHQFPNYSSELNVNALLLGDSALYLCASGGGKAKNIQYFGAGTRLSVL.